This entry describes one T cell receptor (beta chain). The identical CDR3 is also encoded by other nucleotide sequences in the sample. The data are from a study of blood T cell repertoires in COVID-19. On the study more broadly: From the United States, Italy and Spain came samples of acute and convalescent COVID-19.

CDR1 is MNHEY and CDR2 is SVGAGI in the germline V gene. Trimming cost V 5 bases and J 2 bases, with 6 bases left between them. The CDR3 extends over 12 amino acids. Only in-frame clones appear in the TCRdb table, and some are missing; sequencing was by immunoSEQ multiplex PCR. The table lists some 150,000 clones, almost 90% of them singletons. The J gene is TRBJ1-1, the V gene TRBV6-5; weak D call: TRBD1 (5 bases). This clonotype was obtained from a human donor in a cohort sampled during active COVID-19. Sequencing was carried out using peripheral blood. The CDR3 loop is CASSRGNTEAFF. CDR3 sequence (DNA): TGTGCCAGCAGTAGGGGCAACACTGAAGCTTTCTTT.